Listed below are T cell receptor beta chains from one sample, sequenced in a study of identical twins. TCRdb redid the calling of the 5' RACE reads with MiXCR, one entry per CDR3 protein. The sample holds roughly 1,500,000 distinct CDR3 sequences, around 29% seen once. The sample was cord blood. All receptors derive from a newborn girl in good health. CDR3s include the opening cysteine and the closing phenylalanine or tryptophan. A D gene is named only where the DNA matches it firmly. Size is stated for part of the rows, as once, few or many counts, or as a class when the clone is expanded.

clone_size	j_call	d_call	v_call	cdr3_length	cdr3_aa	cdr3_nt
NA	TRBJ2-5	NA	TRBV29-1	15	CSVEPALGLRETQYF	TGCAGCGTTGAACCCGCTCTCGGACTCAGAGAGACCCAGTACTTC
NA	TRBJ2-4	NA	TRBV5-6	15	CASSSWMGAKNIQYF	TGTGCCAGCAGCTCGTGGATGGGGGCTAAAAACATTCAGTACTTC
NA	TRBJ2-1	TRBD2	TRBV5-6	15	CASSLVLAGQDEQFF	TGTGCCAGCAGCTTGGTTCTAGCGGGGCAGGATGAGCAGTTCTTC
NA	TRBJ2-4	NA	TRBV2	16	CASSVATGLAKNIQYF	TGTGCCAGCAGTGTCGCGACGGGTCTAGCCAAAAACATTCAGTACTTC
few	TRBJ2-7	NA	TRBV14	15	CASSQAVGSSYEQYF	TGTGCCAGCAGCCAGGCGGTGGGGAGCTCCTACGAGCAGTACTTC
NA	TRBJ2-7	NA	TRBV12-3/TRBV12-4	14	CASSLNGITYEQYF	TGTGCCAGCAGTTTGAACGGGATAACCTACGAGCAGTACTTC
once	TRBJ2-7	NA	TRBV27	13	CASGIARIGEQYF	TGTGCCAGCGGGATAGCACGGATCGGCGAGCAGTACTTC
NA	TRBJ2-1	NA	TRBV29-1	11	CSAASYNEQFF	TGCAGCGCGGCCTCCTACAATGAGCAGTTCTTC
few	TRBJ2-1	NA	TRBV28	12	CASKTGHNEQFF	TGTGCCAGCAAAACTGGCCACAATGAGCAGTTCTTC
once	TRBJ2-7	NA	TRBV4-2	15	CASSPSQGLYNEQYF	TGTGCCAGCAGCCCAAGCCAGGGTCTTTACAATGAGCAGTACTTC
few	TRBJ2-5	NA	TRBV5-1	14	CASSLNGLEETQYF	TGCGCCAGCAGCTTAAATGGGCTAGAAGAGACCCAGTACTTC
NA	TRBJ1-5	NA	TRBV2	13	CASTHRESQPQHF	TGTGCCAGCACCCACAGGGAAAGTCAGCCCCAGCATTTT
few	TRBJ2-7	NA	TRBV6-5	13	CASSYRILYEQYF	TGTGCCAGCAGTTACCGGATCCTCTACGAGCAGTACTTC
NA	TRBJ1-5	NA	TRBV5-6	13	CASSLTQGQPQHF	TGTGCCAGCAGCTTGACACAGGGTCAGCCCCAGCATTTT
few	TRBJ1-1	NA	TRBV27	12	CASRGLGTEAFF	TGTGCCAGCCGGGGGCTGGGCACTGAAGCTTTCTTT
NA	TRBJ1-5	TRBD1	TRBV20-1	15	CSARPRTGGGQPQHF	TGCAGTGCTAGACCCCGGACAGGGGGAGGTCAGCCCCAGCATTTT